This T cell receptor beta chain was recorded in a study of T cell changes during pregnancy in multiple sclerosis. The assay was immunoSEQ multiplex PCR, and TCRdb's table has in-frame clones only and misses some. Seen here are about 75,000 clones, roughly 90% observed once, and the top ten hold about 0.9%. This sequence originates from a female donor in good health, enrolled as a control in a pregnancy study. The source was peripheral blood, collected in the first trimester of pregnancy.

Written as DNA, the CDR3 is TGCGCCAGCAGTGAAGTGGGCCAGCCCCAGCATTTT. Its protein product is CASSEVGQPQHF. The rearrangement links TRBV10-1 to TRBJ1-5; D not certain. Trimming removed 3 bases from V and 7 bases from J, with 7 bases in between. Germline CDR1 reads WNHNN; CDR2 reads SYGVQD (reference sequence). This CDR3 has 12 amino acids.